Included here is one T cell receptor beta chain sequence, with context. Healthy individuals who donated bone marrow served as the donors. The data belong to a study of cytomegalovirus exposure and HLA in healthy donors. Study in general: Within the Caucasian-associated ancestry cluster were 81% of the approximately 370 genotyped donors.

PCR used 60 Vbeta primers and 13 Jbeta primers. TCRdb's table, derived via immunoSEQ multiplex PCR, lists solely in-frame clones and lacks some. The table records some 200,000 clones, around 86% of them present only once. Germline-derived CDR1 and CDR2 are SNHLY and FYNNEI. The CDR3 runs 14 residues. V trimming: 8 bases; J trimming: 8 bases; junction bases outside the gene matches: 13. The sequencing input was PBMCs. V is TRBV2 and J is TRBJ1-2, with 8 positions matching TRBD1. This clonotype was obtained from a man in his forties in good health and CMV-seropositive. CDR3 coding DNA: TGTGCCAGCGAAAGGGGGACAGGTGGGGACGGCTACACCTTC. It codes for CASERGTGGDGYTF.